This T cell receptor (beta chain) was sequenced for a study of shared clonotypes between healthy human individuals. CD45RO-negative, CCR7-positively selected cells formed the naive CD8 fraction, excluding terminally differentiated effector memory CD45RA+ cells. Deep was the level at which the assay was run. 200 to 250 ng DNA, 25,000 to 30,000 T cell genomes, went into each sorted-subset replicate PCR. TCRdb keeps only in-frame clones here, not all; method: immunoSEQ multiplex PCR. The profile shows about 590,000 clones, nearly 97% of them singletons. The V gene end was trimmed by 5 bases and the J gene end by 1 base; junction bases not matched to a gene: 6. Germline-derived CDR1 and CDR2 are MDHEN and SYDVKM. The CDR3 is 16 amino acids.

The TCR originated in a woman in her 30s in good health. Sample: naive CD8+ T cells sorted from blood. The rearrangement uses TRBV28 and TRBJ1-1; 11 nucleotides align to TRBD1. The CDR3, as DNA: TGTGCCAGCAGTCCCGGACAGGGGGCTTCGAACACTGAAGCTTTCTTT. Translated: CASSPGQGASNTEAFF.